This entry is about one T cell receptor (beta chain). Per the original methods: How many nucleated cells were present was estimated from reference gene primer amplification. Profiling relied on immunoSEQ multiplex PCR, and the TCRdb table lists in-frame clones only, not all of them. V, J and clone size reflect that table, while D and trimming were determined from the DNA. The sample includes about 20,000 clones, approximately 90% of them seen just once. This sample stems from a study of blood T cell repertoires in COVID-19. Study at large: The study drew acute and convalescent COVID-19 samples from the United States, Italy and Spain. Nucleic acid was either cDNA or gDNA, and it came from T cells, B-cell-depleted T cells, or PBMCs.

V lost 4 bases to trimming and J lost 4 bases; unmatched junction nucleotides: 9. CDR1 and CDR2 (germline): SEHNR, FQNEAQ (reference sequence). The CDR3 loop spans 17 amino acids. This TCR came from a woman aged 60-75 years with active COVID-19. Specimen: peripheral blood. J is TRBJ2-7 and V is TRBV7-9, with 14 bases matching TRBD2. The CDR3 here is CASSSTSGGASTYEQYF. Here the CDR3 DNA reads TGTGCCAGCAGCTCGACTAGCGGGGGGGCCTCTACTTACGAGCAGTACTTC. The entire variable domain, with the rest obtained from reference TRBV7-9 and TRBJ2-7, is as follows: DTGVSQNPRHKITKRGQNVTFRCDPISEHNRLYWYRQTLGQGPEFLTYFQNEAQLEKSRLLSDRFSAERPKGSFSTLEIQRTEQGDSAMYLCASSSTSGGASTYEQYFGPGTRLTVT.